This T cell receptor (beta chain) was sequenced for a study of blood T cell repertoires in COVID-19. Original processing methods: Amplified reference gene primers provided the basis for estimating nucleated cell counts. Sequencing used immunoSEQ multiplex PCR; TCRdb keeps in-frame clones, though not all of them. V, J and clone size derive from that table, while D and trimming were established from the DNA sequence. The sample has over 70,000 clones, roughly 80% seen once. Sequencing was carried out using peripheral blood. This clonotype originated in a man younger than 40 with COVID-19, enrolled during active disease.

The CDR3: CASSAGQGGYTF. As DNA, the CDR3 is TGTGCCAGCAGCGCGGGACAGGGAGGCTACACCTTC. The chain couples TRBV5-6 to TRBJ1-2; 9 nucleotides align to TRBD1. This CDR3 has 12 residues. Germline-derived CDR1 and CDR2 are SGHDT and YYEEEE. After removal of 4 bases from V and 8 bases from J, the junction contained 3 bases not matched to a gene.